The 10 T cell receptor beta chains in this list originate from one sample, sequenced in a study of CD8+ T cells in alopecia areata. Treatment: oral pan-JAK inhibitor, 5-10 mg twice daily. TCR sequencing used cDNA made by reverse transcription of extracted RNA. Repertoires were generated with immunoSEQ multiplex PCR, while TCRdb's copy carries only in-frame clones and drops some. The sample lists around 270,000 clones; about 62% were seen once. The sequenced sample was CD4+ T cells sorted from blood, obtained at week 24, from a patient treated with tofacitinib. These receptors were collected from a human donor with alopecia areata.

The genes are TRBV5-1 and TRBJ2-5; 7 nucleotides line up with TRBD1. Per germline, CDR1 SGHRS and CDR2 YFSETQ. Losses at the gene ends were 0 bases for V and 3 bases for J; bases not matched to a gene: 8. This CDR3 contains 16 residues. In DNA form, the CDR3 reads TGCGCCAGCAGCTTGGGACAGGGAGCGACCAAAGAGACCCAGTACTTC. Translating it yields CASSLGQGATKETQYF.

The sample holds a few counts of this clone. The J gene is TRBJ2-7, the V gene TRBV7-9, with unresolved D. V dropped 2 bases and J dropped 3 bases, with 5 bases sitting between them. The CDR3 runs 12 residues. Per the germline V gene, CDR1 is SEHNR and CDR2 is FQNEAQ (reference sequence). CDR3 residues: CASSLKNYEQYF. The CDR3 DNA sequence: TGTGCCAGCAGCTTAAAGAACTACGAGCAGTACTTC.

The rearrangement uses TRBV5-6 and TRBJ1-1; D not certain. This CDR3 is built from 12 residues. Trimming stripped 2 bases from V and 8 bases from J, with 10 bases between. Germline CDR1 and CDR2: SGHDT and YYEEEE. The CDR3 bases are TGTGCCAGCAGCTTAACACGGTTCGAAGCTTTCTTT. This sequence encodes CASSLTRFEAFF.

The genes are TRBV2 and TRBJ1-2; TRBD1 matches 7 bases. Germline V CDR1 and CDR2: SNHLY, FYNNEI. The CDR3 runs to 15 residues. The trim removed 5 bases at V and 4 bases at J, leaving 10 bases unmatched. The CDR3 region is CASSQMMTGIYGYTF. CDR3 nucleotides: TGTGCCAGCAGTCAAATGATGACAGGGATCTATGGCTACACCTTC.

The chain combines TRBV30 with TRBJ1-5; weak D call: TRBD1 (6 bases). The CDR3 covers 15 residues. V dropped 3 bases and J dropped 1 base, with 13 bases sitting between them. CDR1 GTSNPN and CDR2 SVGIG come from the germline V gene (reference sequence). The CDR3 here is CAWSGQPTSNQPQHF. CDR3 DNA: TGTGCCTGGAGCGGACAGCCCACGAGCAATCAGCCCCAGCATTTT.

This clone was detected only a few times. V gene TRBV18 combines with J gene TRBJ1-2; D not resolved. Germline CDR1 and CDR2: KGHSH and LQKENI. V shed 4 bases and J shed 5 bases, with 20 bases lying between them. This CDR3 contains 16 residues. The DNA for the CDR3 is TGTGCCAGCTCACGAAACTCAATAACTGCGGGGTATGGCTACACCTTC. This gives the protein CASSRNSITAGYGYTF.

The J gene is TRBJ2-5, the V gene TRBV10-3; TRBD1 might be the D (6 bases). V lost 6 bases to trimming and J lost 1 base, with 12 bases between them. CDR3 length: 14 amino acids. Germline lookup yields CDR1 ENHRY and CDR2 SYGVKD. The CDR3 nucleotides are TGTGCCATCAGGGAGGACAGCACCCAAGAGACCCAGTACTTC. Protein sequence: CAIREDSTQETQYF.

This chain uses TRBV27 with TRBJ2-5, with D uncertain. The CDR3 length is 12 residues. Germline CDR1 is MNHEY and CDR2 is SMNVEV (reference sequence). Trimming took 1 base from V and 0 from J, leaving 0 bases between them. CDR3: CASSLYQETQYF. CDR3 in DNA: TGTGCCAGCAGTTTATACCAAGAGACCCAGTACTTC.

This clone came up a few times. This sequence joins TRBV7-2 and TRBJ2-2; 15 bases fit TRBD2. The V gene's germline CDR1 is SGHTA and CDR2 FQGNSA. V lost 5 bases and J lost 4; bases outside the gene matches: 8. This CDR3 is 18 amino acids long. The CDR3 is CASSPGLAGGRSTGELFF. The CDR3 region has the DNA TGTGCCAGCAGCCCCGGACTAGCGGGGGGGCGCAGCACCGGGGAGCTGTTTTTT.

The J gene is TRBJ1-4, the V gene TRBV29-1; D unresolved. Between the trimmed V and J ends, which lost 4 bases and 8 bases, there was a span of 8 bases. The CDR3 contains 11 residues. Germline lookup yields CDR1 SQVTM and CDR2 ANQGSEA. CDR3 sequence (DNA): TGCAGCGTTGGAGCGGGAGAAAAACTGTTTTTT. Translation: CSVGAGEKLFF.